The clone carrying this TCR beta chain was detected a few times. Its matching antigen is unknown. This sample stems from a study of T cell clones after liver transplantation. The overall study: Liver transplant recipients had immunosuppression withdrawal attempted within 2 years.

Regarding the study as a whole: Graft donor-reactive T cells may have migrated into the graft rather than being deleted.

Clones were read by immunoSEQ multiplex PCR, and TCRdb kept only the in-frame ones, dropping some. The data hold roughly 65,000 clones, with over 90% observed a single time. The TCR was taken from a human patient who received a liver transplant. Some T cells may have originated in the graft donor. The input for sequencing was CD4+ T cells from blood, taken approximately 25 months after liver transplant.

The DNA for the CDR3 is TGTGCCAGTAGTATAACGGGTGGAGGGGGCCTTCAGCCCCAGCATTTT. Encoded protein: CASSITGGGGLQPQHF. The chain carries TRBV19 and TRBJ1-5; 7 positions agree with TRBD1. The CDR3 runs to 16 residues. In germline, CDR1 is LNHDA, CDR2 SQIVND (reference sequence). The junction had 10 bases not matched to a gene; V was cut back by 2 bases and J by 6 bases.